The clone carrying this T cell receptor (beta chain) was seen a handful of times. The sample originates from a study of T-cell memory formation after mild COVID-19. In TCRdb, the 5' RACE reads were re-called with MiXCR into one record per CDR3 protein. The sample has 300,000 to 350,000 distinct CDR3 sequences, roughly 15% seen once; the top ten hold around a fifth. V was clipped by 1 base and J by 2 bases, with 10 bases between them. The germline V gene has CDR1 KGHSH and CDR2 LQKENI. The CDR3 runs 15 residues. This TCR derives from a man aged 18 to 35 who had mild COVID-19 (a few samples of this study predate the infection). Cell type and time point are not known. Specimen: PBMCs or a T cell subset sorted from them (not recorded which). The V gene is TRBV18, the J gene TRBJ2-3, with D maybe TRBD1 (6 bases). The CDR3 bases are TGTGCCAGCTCACCACGGGGGCCGCACACAGATACGCAGTATTTT. Its translation: CASSPRGPHTDTQYF.